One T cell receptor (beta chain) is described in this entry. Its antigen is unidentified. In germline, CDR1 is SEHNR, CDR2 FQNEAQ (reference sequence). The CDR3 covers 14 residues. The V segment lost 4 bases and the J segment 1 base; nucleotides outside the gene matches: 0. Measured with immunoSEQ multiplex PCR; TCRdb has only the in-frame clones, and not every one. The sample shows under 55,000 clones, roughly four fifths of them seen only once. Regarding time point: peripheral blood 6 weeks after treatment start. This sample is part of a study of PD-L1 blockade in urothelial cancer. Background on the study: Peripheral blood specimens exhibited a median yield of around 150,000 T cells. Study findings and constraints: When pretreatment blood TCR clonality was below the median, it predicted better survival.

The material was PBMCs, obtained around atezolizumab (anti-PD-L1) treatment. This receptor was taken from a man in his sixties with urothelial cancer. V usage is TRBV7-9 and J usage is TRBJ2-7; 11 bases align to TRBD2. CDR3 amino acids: CASSSSGRSYEQYF. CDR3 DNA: TGTGCCAGCAGCTCTAGCGGGAGGTCCTACGAGCAGTACTTC.